Following are 11 T cell receptor beta chains from one sample sequenced in a study of a mutant IDH1 vaccine in newly diagnosed glioma. This sample's time point: week 23, last vaccination. Every vaccination contained 300 ug of the mutant IDH1 20-mer peptide and was paired with topical imiquimod. Clones were sequenced by immunoSEQ multiplex PCR, and TCRdb holds only the in-frame ones, with some missing. The sample lists 40,000 to 45,000 clones; 70% to 85% were seen once. Their antigen targets remain unknown. This specimen was PBMCs, taken from a glioma patient whose treatment included an IDH1 peptide vaccine. These receptor sequences come from a woman aged 18-29 years with glioma. Some clones in this sample may be carry-over from other donors' samples.

The CDR3 sequence: CASSLSKGRGTYEQYF. The CDR3 region has the DNA TGTGCCAGCAGTTTATCGAAGGGGAGGGGAACCTACGAGCAGTACTTC. The chain joins TRBV27 to TRBJ2-7, with 7 bases matching TRBD2. J was trimmed by 2 bases and V by 0 bases; bases with no gene match: 7. Per germline, CDR1 MNHEY and CDR2 SMNVEV (reference sequence). The CDR3 spans 16 residues.

This clone was found a few times. The V gene is TRBV5-4, the J gene TRBJ2-5, with D perhaps given as TRBD1 or TRBD2 (6 bases each). This CDR3 contains 13 residues. The germline gives CDR1 SGHNT, CDR2 YYREEE (reference sequence). V dropped 4 bases and J dropped 5 bases, with 12 bases sitting between them. Here the CDR3 reads CASSPRGVETQYF. The CDR3 region has the DNA TGTGCCAGCAGCCCTAGGGGGGTGGAGACCCAGTACTTC.

The chain has TRBV30 and TRBJ2-1; 9 nucleotides line up with TRBD2. The CDR3 spans 15 residues. Germline trimming cut 0 bases from V and 7 bases from J; bases unmatched to any gene: 7. Germline V gene data show CDR1 as GTSNPN and CDR2 as SVGIG (reference sequence). The CDR3 DNA follows: TGTGCCTGGAGTGTAACAGCGGGAGGAACAAATGAGCAGTTCTTC. Translated: CAWSVTAGGTNEQFF.

The gene calls are TRBV19 and TRBJ2-7; the D is unclear. From germline, CDR1 is LNHDA and CDR2 SQIVND (reference sequence). The V end lost 6 bases, the J end lost 0 bases, and 18 bases lay between the germline ends. The CDR3 consists of 16 residues. This CDR3 reads CASSPGWLLGSYEQYF. The CDR3, as DNA: TGTGCCAGTAGCCCCGGCTGGTTGCTCGGCTCCTACGAGCAGTACTTC.

This clone was recorded only once. The chain is built from TRBV29-1 and TRBJ2-7; 7 bases align to TRBD2. Germline assignment: CDR1 SQVTM and CDR2 ANQGSEA. CDR3 size: 13 residues. Trimming cost V 7 bases and J 0 bases; bases outside gene matches: 6. As DNA, the CDR3 is TGCAGCGCGTCTGGGGGGGGCTCCTACGAGCAGTACTTC. It is translated as CSASGGGSYEQYF.

The chain is built from TRBV6-1 and TRBJ2-3, with 10 nucleotides matching TRBD2. CDR1 is MNHNS and CDR2 is SASEGT in the germline V gene. The CDR3 runs to 16 residues. Trimming at V came to 0 bases and at J to 5 bases, leaving 5 bases not matched to a gene. Here the CDR3 DNA reads TGTGCCAGCAGTGAAGCCCTAGCGGGAGCCCGAGATACGCAGTATTTT. This translates into CASSEALAGARDTQYF.

The chain employs TRBV7-9 and TRBJ1-2; a possible D gene is TRBD1 (6 bases). Germline assignment: CDR1 SEHNR and CDR2 FQNEAQ (reference sequence). With 4 bases removed from V and 4 bases from J, the gap between germline ends came to 13 bases. This CDR3 is built from 14 residues. This chain's CDR3 is CASSSKGGGYGYTF. DNA of the CDR3: TGTGCCAGCAGCTCTAAAGGGGGGGGCTATGGCTACACCTTC. Using reference TRBV7-9 and TRBJ1-2 for the parts outside the CDR3, the full variable domain is DTGVSQNPRHKITKRGQNVTFRCDPISEHNRLYWYRQTLGQGPEFLTYFQNEAQLEKSRLLSDRFSAERPKGSFSTLEIQRTEQGDSAMYLCASSSKGGGYGYTFGSGTRLTVV.

The chain joins TRBV19 to TRBJ1-1; TRBD1 might be the D (6 bases). This CDR3 has 13 amino acids. V was clipped by 6 bases and J by 4 bases, with 12 bases between them. CDR1 is LNHDA and CDR2 is SQIVND in the germline V gene (reference sequence). As DNA, the CDR3 is TGTGCCAGTAGCCTATCAGGGGCCACTGAAGCTTTCTTT. Its translation is CASSLSGATEAFF. Full variable domain (rest looked up from reference TRBV19 and TRBJ1-1): DGGITQSPKYLFRKEGQNVTLSCEQNLNHDAMYWYRQDPGQGLRLIYYSQIVNDFQKGDIAEGYSVSREKKESFPLTVTSAQKNPTAFYLCASSLSGATEAFFGQGTRLTVV.

This chain uses TRBV29-1 with TRBJ2-7; D perhaps matches TRBD2 (5 bases). The CDR3 runs to 11 residues. The germline gives CDR1 SQVTM, CDR2 ANQGSEA. V dropped 4 bases and J dropped 5 bases, with 9 bases sitting between them. The CDR3 loop is CSVVLGNEQYF. In DNA form, the CDR3 reads TGCAGCGTTGTACTAGGGAACGAGCAGTACTTC.

The rearrangement uses TRBV27 and TRBJ2-7; possibly TRBD2 for D (5 bases). The germline V gene encodes CDR1 MNHEY and CDR2 SMNVEV (reference sequence). This CDR3 spans 13 amino acids. V lost 9 bases and J 1 base, leaving 13 bases between the germline ends. CDR3 nucleotide sequence: TGTGCCAGTTCGAGGGATTCGTCCTACGAGCAGTACTTC. It yields the protein CASSRDSSYEQYF.

The genes are TRBV19 and TRBJ1-1; D perhaps matches TRBD1 (5 bases). This CDR3 is 14 amino acids long. V lost 3 bases to trimming and J lost 0 bases, with 8 bases between them. Looked up from germline, CDR1 is LNHDA and CDR2 is SQIVND (reference sequence). The CDR3 DNA reads TGTGCCAGTAGTATGGCGGGACTGAACACTGAAGCTTTCTTT. This gives the protein CASSMAGLNTEAFF.